This T cell receptor (beta chain) was profiled in a study of cytomegalovirus exposure and HLA in healthy donors. Germline V gene sequence: CDR1 MNHNS, CDR2 SASEGT. After removal of 4 bases from V and 6 bases from J, the junction contained 5 bases not matched to a gene. The CDR3 consists of 16 residues. Comments on this clone: Its antigen is currently unknown.

Study-wide results and caveats: Specific recognition of CMV antigens was confirmed in vitro for three chains (all CMV-associated). Researchers catalogued about 150 TCR beta chains as cytomegalovirus-associated. It was reported that the classifier diagnosed cytomegalovirus status with high specificity and sensitivity in both the original and validation cohorts. The dataset shows that most TCR sequences were rare, while some public TCRs occurred in many donors.

Assay: immunoSEQ multiplex PCR; the TCRdb copy retains only in-frame clones and omits some. The sample lists 82,000 or so clones; over 85% were seen once. V gene TRBV6-1 combines with J gene TRBJ2-1; 14 bases are a match to TRBD2. The sequenced sample was PBMCs. The sequence derives from a woman aged 18-29 years in good health and CMV-seronegative. The CDR3 DNA is TGTGCCAGCAGTGTAACCGGGACTAGCGGGAGCAATGAGCAGTTCTTC. Residues: CASSVTGTSGSNEQFF.